The present T cell receptor beta chain was sequenced within a study of cytomegalovirus exposure and HLA in healthy donors. Study details: Drawn from HLA-typed donors, about 85 million unique TCRs were held in an early data release. Study observations and caveats: Among TCR sequences, most were rare, though some public TCRs appeared in many donors. Most TCR beta V segments were productive about 90% or about 30% of the time in an earlier analysis.

The germline V and J ends were trimmed by 5 bases and 5 bases, with 12 bases remaining between them. The V gene's germline CDR1 is MDHEN and CDR2 SYDVKM. The CDR3 spans 13 residues. The PCR contained 60 Vbeta and 13 Jbeta primers. Generated by immunoSEQ multiplex PCR, the TCRdb table keeps only in-frame clones and is missing some. The sample includes over 85,000 clones, around four fifths of them seen just once. Notes on this clone: The antigen is unknown.

The sequence came from an older woman in good health and CMV-seropositive. V gene TRBV28 combines with J gene TRBJ1-1; D perhaps matches TRBD1 (6 bases). Input material: PBMCs. CDR3 sequence: CASSENRDTEAFF. The CDR3 DNA follows: TGTGCCAGCAGTGAAAACAGGGATACTGAAGCTTTCTTT.